Listed here are 17 T cell receptor beta chains from one sample, sequenced in a study of response to subunit inactivated influenza vaccine. TCRdb reprocessed the RT-PCR reads via MiXCR and lists one record per CDR3 protein. In the table there are hundreds of thousands of distinct CDR3 sequences, less than 8% of which are singletons. The specimen was PBMCs from blood, collected around 25 months after vaccination. The source is a man aged 50-75 years who received an inactivated influenza vaccine.

This clonotype occurred a few times. The rearrangement joins TRBV24-1 to TRBJ2-3; D unresolved. CDR1 and CDR2 (germline): KGHDR, SFDVKD. Trimming cost V 6 bases and J 2 bases, with 8 bases left between them. This CDR3 contains 13 residues. The CDR3 nucleotides are TGTGCCACCAGTCCCAGGAACACAGATACGCAGTATTTT. Amino acids: CATSPRNTDTQYF.

This clonotype has more than one count but fewer than ten. The chain is built from TRBV12-3 or TRBV12-4 and TRBJ2-3; 8 bases align to TRBD1. V was clipped by 7 bases and J by 3 bases; unmatched bases: 6. The CDR3 extends over 14 amino acids. CDR3 nucleotides: TGTGCCAGCAACCGGGACAGGTTTACAGATACGCAGTATTTT. Translated: CASNRDRFTDTQYF.

DNA of the CDR3: TGCGCCAGCAGGACCGACAGGGCGGCTGAAAAACTGTTTTTT. It yields the protein CASRTDRAAEKLFF. The rearrangement links TRBV4-1 to TRBJ1-4; 7 bases line up with TRBD1. Per the germline V gene, CDR1 is MGHRA and CDR2 is YSYEKL. This CDR3 has 14 residues. V was clipped by 6 bases and J by 7 bases; unmatched bases: 8.

V usage is TRBV30 and J usage is TRBJ2-1, with TRBD2 as a possible D gene (6 bases). The germline V and J ends were trimmed by 0 bases and 10 bases, with 10 bases remaining between them. CDR3 length: 12 amino acids. Looked up from germline, CDR1 is GTSNPN and CDR2 is SVGIG (reference sequence). CDR3 nucleotide sequence: TGTGCCTGGAGTGTGGGTGCGGGAGAGCAGTTCTTC. Amino acids: CAWSVGAGEQFF.

This clonotype was found a few times. The chain joins TRBV6-5 to TRBJ1-1, with TRBD1 identical over 7 bases. This CDR3 has 12 amino acids. Per the germline V gene, CDR1 is MNHEY and CDR2 is SVGAGI. V gave up 6 bases and J gave up 5 bases; unmatched junction bases: 3. CDR3 sequence: CASRSTGTEAFF. The CDR3 DNA reads TGTGCCAGCAGATCGACAGGGACTGAAGCTTTCTTT.

This chain joins TRBV6-2 or TRBV6-3 and TRBJ2-3; D is unresolved. V was clipped by 2 bases and J by 2 bases, with 14 bases between them. Germline V gene data show CDR1 as MNHEY and CDR2 as SVGEGT. The CDR3 is 16 residues long. CDR3 sequence reads: CASSYGTTRITDTQYF. In DNA form, the CDR3 reads TGTGCCAGCAGTTACGGCACGACCCGGATCACAGATACGCAGTATTTT.

Many counts were recorded for this clonotype. The V and J genes are TRBV11-2 and TRBJ1-2; D is undetermined. Germline loops: CDR1 SGHAT, CDR2 FQNNGV. CDR3 length equals 14 residues. With 0 bases removed from V and 4 bases from J, the gap between germline ends came to 9 bases. The CDR3 DNA is TGTGCCAGCAGCTTAGATGGTACAGTCTATGGCTACACCTTC. Its translation: CASSLDGTVYGYTF.

This clonotype occurred a few times. This chain uses TRBV12-3 or TRBV12-4 with TRBJ2-5; 7 bases map to TRBD2. J was trimmed by 5 bases and V by 4 bases; bases with no gene match: 13. The CDR3 loop spans 16 amino acids. The CDR3 sequence: CASSSLGAGVWETQYF. CDR3 in DNA: TGTGCCAGCAGTTCCTTAGGTGCGGGAGTTTGGGAGACCCAGTACTTC.

This clonotype was detected ten times or more. This chain links TRBV6-1 with TRBJ1-5, with a weak D call TRBD1 (5 bases). V dropped 8 bases and J dropped 2 bases, with 13 bases sitting between them. This CDR3 contains 14 residues. Germline CDR1 and CDR2: MNHNS and SASEGT. CDR3 residues: CASVGGWGNQPQHF. The CDR3 DNA follows: TGTGCCAGCGTCGGGGGTTGGGGCAATCAGCCCCAGCATTTT.

The chain uses TRBV7-2 and TRBJ2-7; maybe TRBD1 (6 bases). Germline loops: CDR1 SGHTA, CDR2 FQGNSA. CDR3 length equals 13 residues. Trimming pared 6 bases from V and 4 bases from J, leaving 13 bases between. In DNA, the CDR3 is TGTGCCAGCAGGACAGGTGCTTCATACGAGCAGTACTTC. Its translation: CASRTGASYEQYF.

This clonotype was seen only a few times. The chain uses TRBV27 and TRBJ2-2; 11 bases line up with TRBD1. Germline CDR1 reads MNHEY; CDR2 reads SMNVEV (reference sequence). This CDR3 region has 16 residues. Losses at the gene ends were 5 bases for V and 7 bases for J; bases not matched to a gene: 9. The CDR3 loop is CASSGAGTGGIGELFF. CDR3 coding DNA: TGTGCCAGCAGTGGCGCCGGGACAGGGGGTATCGGGGAGCTGTTTTTT.

V usage is TRBV7-2 and J usage is TRBJ2-5, with 8 bases matching TRBD1. This CDR3 is built from 15 residues. J was trimmed by 4 bases and V by 5 bases; bases with no gene match: 9. Germline V gives CDR1 SGHTA, CDR2 FQGNSA. In DNA, the CDR3 is TGTGCCAGCAGCCTTAACAGGGGGACAAGAGAGACCCAGTACTTC. It translates to CASSLNRGTRETQYF.

This clonotype has a count of ten or more. The chain is built from TRBV3-1 and TRBJ2-3; a possible D gene is TRBD2 (7 bases). This CDR3 is 15 amino acids long. Germline assignment: CDR1 LGHDT and CDR2 YNNKEL (reference sequence). The V end was cut by 0 bases, the J end by 10 bases, with 17 bases between. The CDR3 DNA reads as TGTGCCAGCAGCCAAGATCTAGGGGGGGCTCGTCCGCAGTATTTT. Amino acid sequence: CASSQDLGGARPQYF.

This clonotype turned up a few times. This chain uses TRBV5-1 with TRBJ1-2; D remains ambiguous. The V and J ends lost 4 bases and 4 bases respectively, with 11 bases between them. CDR1 and CDR2 (germline): SGHRS, YFSETQ. The CDR3 has 13 amino acids. Written as DNA, the CDR3 is TGCGCCAGCAGCGGGGATCTAGTCTATGGCTACACCTTC. This codes for CASSGDLVYGYTF.

This clonotype was counted between two and nine times. The chain joins TRBV5-6 to TRBJ1-1; TRBD1 agrees at 11 bases. After removal of 4 bases from V and 10 bases from J, the junction contained 3 bases not matched to a gene. The CDR3 extends over 12 amino acids. Germline lookup yields CDR1 SGHDT and CDR2 YYEEEE. The CDR3 spells CASSTDRGRAFF. In nucleotides, the CDR3 is TGTGCCAGCAGCACGGACAGGGGGCGAGCTTTCTTT.

The chain joins TRBV20-1 to TRBJ2-7, with 9 bases aligning to TRBD1. V shed 4 bases, J shed 5 bases, and the junction held 3 bases outside the gene matches. Germline assignment: CDR1 DFQATT and CDR2 SNEGSKA (reference sequence). The CDR3 has 12 residues. CDR3 DNA: TGCAGTGCTACCCGGGACAGGGACGAGCAGTACTTC. Residues: CSATRDRDEQYF.

This clonotype occurred a few times. This chain links TRBV20-1 with TRBJ1-2; unclear D gene. This CDR3 comprises 15 residues. Trimming left V 0 bases short and J 9 bases short, with 20 bases between. The germline gives CDR1 DFQATT, CDR2 SNEGSKA (reference sequence). The CDR3 is CSARDLNGYGESYTF. DNA for the CDR3: TGCAGTGCTAGAGATCTTAACGGTTACGGAGAAAGCTACACCTTC.